This is a list of T cell receptor beta chains from one sample in a study of shared clonotypes between healthy human individuals. The assay was immunoSEQ multiplex PCR, and TCRdb's table has in-frame clones only and misses some. The table has under 2.5 million clones, about nine tenths seen once; the top ten hold 0.37%. The specimen was naive CD4+ T cells from PBMCs. These TCRs come from a man younger than 30 in good health. Some clones in this sample may be carry-over from other donors' samples. Both conserved end residues are part of each CDR3. Each record gives: D gene, J gene, V gene, clone size, CDR3 DNA, CDR3 protein. The D gene is left open where the match is weak. Clone size appears in some rows only: once, few, many, or a class for an expanded clone.

.,TRBJ1-1,TRBV28,.,TGTGCCAGCAGTTTTGCCGGGCTAAACACTGAAGCTTTCTTT,CASSFAGLNTEAFF
.,TRBJ1-4,TRBV28,few,TGTGCCAGCAGTTTTCCCGGACAGACTCAAAAACTGTTTTTT,CASSFPGQTQKLFF
TRBD1,TRBJ2-6,TRBV13,.,TGTGCCAGCAGCTCCCGGCCCAGGGGGCGCGGTGTTTCTGGGGCCAACGTCCTGACTTTC,CASSSRPRGRGVSGANVLTF
.,TRBJ1-2,TRBV4-3,.,TGCGCCAGCAGCCAAGTGGTACAGGGCGTTGGCGGCTACACCTTC,CASSQVVQGVGGYTF
.,TRBJ2-7,TRBV28,.,TGTGCCAGCAGTCCCCCTAGGAGCGGGCAAGGGTACGAGCAGTACTTC,CASSPPRSGQGYEQYF
.,TRBJ2-5,TRBV7-3,once,TGTGCCAGCAGCTTAAATCCCGGGGACGGGACCCAGTACTTC,CASSLNPGDGTQYF
.,TRBJ1-4,TRBV7-9,.,TGTGCCGTTTCCCTTCCGGGCGGCGGCGATGAAAAACTGTTTTTT,CAVSLPGGGDEKLFF
.,TRBJ2-5,TRBV7-9,.,TGTGCCAGCAGCAACACAGAGACCCAGTACTTC,CASSNTETQYF
.,TRBJ2-5,TRBV27,.,TGTGCCAGCAGCCCCCGACGGGGGGCCATAGAGACCCAGTACTTC,CASSPRRGAIETQYF
.,TRBJ1-1,TRBV5-1,.,TGCGCCAGCAGTTTCCCCCCGGGGGAAAGAGTTTTCTTT,CASSFPPGERVFF
.,TRBJ1-2,TRBV7-2,.,TGTGCCAGCAGCTTAGCGTCGGCAGTTAACTATGGCTACACCTTC,CASSLASAVNYGYTF
.,TRBJ2-2,TRBV28,.,TGTGCCAGCAGCCTGAACACCGGGGAGCTGTTTTTT,CASSLNTGELFF
.,TRBJ2-1,TRBV7-2,.,TGTGCCAGCAGCTTCTCCCCGGGGGCGATTGAGCAGTTCTTC,CASSFSPGAIEQFF
.,TRBJ1-3,TRBV6-1,.,TGTGCCAGTCGGGGCTCTGGAAACACCATATATTTT,CASRGSGNTIYF
.,TRBJ2-7,TRBV7-9,.,TGTGCCAGCAGCTTAGCCGGGTCGAGGGCCTACGAGCAGTACTTC,CASSLAGSRAYEQYF
.,TRBJ2-7,TRBV13,.,TGTGCCAGCAGCGTTAGAGTAACGCGGGCACTTCCTACGGTGGAGTACTTC,CASSVRVTRALPTVEYF
.,TRBJ2-5,TRBV29-1,.,TGCAGCGTTGACGGGGGATCCGAGACCCAGTACTTC,CSVDGGSETQYF
.,TRBJ2-3,TRBV18,.,TGTGCCAGCTCCGACACAGATACGCAGTATTTT,CASSDTDTQYF
.,TRBJ1-2,TRBV7-8,.,TGTGCCAGCAGCTTATCCGTGGACGGGGGCAGAGTTGGCTACACCTTC,CASSLSVDGGRVGYTF
.,TRBJ1-2,TRBV7-2,few,TGTGCCAGCAGCCCCCCCGCGGGGACTCACTATGGCTACACCTTC,CASSPPAGTHYGYTF
.,TRBJ1-5,TRBV19,.,TGTGCCAGTAGTACAGGGGAATGGGGGCAGCCCCAGCATTTT,CASSTGEWGQPQHF
.,TRBJ2-3,TRBV1,.,TGCACCAGCAGCCAACCTCTGACTAGCGCGTTTAGCACAGATACGCAGTATTTT,CTSSQPLTSAFSTDTQYF
.,TRBJ1-5,TRBV10-3,.,TGTGCCATCAGTGCGGGAGACGCCGGACAGCCCCAGCATTTT,CAISAGDAGQPQHF
.,TRBJ1-5,TRBV5-6,once,TGTGCCAGCAGCTTGGTCAGGGATGAACAGCCCCAGCATTTT,CASSLVRDEQPQHF
.,TRBJ1-3,TRBV10-1,.,TGCGCCAGCAGTGAGGATACTGGAAACACCATATATTTT,CASSEDTGNTIYF
TRBD1,TRBJ1-1,TRBV2,.,TGTGCCAGCGACAGGACAGGGGTGAACACTGAAGCTTTCTTT,CASDRTGVNTEAFF
.,TRBJ1-3,TRBV5-4,.,TGTGCCAGCAGCGAAGTCGGTGGCGCCATATATTTT,CASSEVGGAIYF
TRBD1,TRBJ1-5,TRBV2,.,TGTGCCAGCAGTCCGGGACAGGGAAATCAGCCCCAGCATTTT,CASSPGQGNQPQHF
.,TRBJ2-1,TRBV18,.,TGTGCCAGCTCACGTACCCACAGGGAGCCCCCTCCCTACAATGAGCAGTTCTTC,CASSRTHREPPPYNEQFF
.,TRBJ2-7,TRBV7-9,.,TGTGCCAGCAGCTTAGTCAGGGTTAACGAGCAGTACTTC,CASSLVRVNEQYF
.,TRBJ1-2,TRBV9,.,TGTGCCAGCAGAGAAACAGGAGGGGGAGATCCTAACTATGGCTACACCTTC,CASRETGGGDPNYGYTF
TRBD2,TRBJ2-1,TRBV9,few,TGTGCCAGCAGCACAAGCGGGAGCTCCTACAATGAGCAGTTCTTC,CASSTSGSSYNEQFF
.,TRBJ2-3,TRBV7-3,.,TGTGCCAGCAGCTTAAACAGACTCACAGATACGCAGTATTTT,CASSLNRLTDTQYF
TRBD1,TRBJ2-7,TRBV29-1,.,TGCAGCGTTCGCAATACAACCGGGACAGAGGCCTACGAGCAGTACTTC,CSVRNTTGTEAYEQYF
.,TRBJ1-2,TRBV28,.,TGTGCCAGCAGTTCAGGACAGCTTAGCAATGGCTACACCTTC,CASSSGQLSNGYTF
TRBD2,TRBJ2-5,TRBV25-1,.,TGTGCCAGCAGTGAGTCTAGCGGGACAGAGACCCAGTACTTC,CASSESSGTETQYF
.,TRBJ2-7,TRBV29-1,once,TGCAGCGTCCGCTACCGCCCCTACGAGCAGTACTTC,CSVRYRPYEQYF
.,TRBJ2-7,TRBV4-3,.,TGCGCCAGCAGCCAAGATCTTGGTACTAGATCCCCATCGTCCGACGAGCAGTACTTC,CASSQDLGTRSPSSDEQYF
.,TRBJ1-1,TRBV2,.,TGTGCCAGCAGTGGACATCTGACTAACACTGAAGCTTTCTTT,CASSGHLTNTEAFF
.,TRBJ1-1,TRBV7-8,once,TGTGCCAGCAGCCCAACTACGAACACTGAAGCTTTCTTT,CASSPTTNTEAFF
.,TRBJ1-5,TRBV19,.,TGTGCCAGTAGTATGGATTCGGGGAGCTATCAGCCCCAGCATTTT,CASSMDSGSYQPQHF
.,TRBJ2-2,TRBV21-1,.,TGTGCCAGCAGCAGTGGACAGGGGGCTGGGGAGCTGTTTTTT,CASSSGQGAGELFF
.,TRBJ2-1,TRBV27,.,TGTGCCAGCAGACCCGGGACCAAGGGCAATGAGCAGTTCTTC,CASRPGTKGNEQFF
TRBD2,TRBJ2-7,TRBV2,.,TGTGCCAGCACCTCTCCGGGGGGGCTCAGCTCCTACGAGCAGTACTTC,CASTSPGGLSSYEQYF
.,TRBJ2-3,TRBV11-2,.,TGTGCCAGCAGCTCTGCAGATACGCAGTATTTT,CASSSADTQYF